A single sample is the source of the 21 T cell receptor beta chains below, sequenced in a study of healthy donors' naive CD4 and CD8 T cells (dated by TCRdb to between 2014 and 2017). Sequenced on a 454 GS FLX Titanium. A previously published linear amplification protocol was used to construct TCR libraries from 500 ng of total RNA. TCRdb reworked the public reads: Q25 trimming with fastp, MiXCR clone assembly, productive beta chains retained. Each entry is one CDR3 protein sequence, shown with its most common DNA and genes. The sample table contains approximately 180,000 distinct CDR3 sequences; only one count was recorded for about 74% of them. Roughly 2.3% of the sample goes to the ten largest clones. The material sequenced was naive CD4+ and CD8+ T cells sorted from blood, pooled from several donors. The sample's cell subset or site label, in plain terms: FACS-sorted naive CD4+ (CD45RO-CD45RA+) and naive CD8+ (CD45RA+CD27bright) T cells. These receptors all stem from a pool of human donors in good health; the sample pools cells from several healthy donors.

The chain carries TRBV4-3 and TRBJ2-3; D is uncertain. Germline loops: CDR1 LGHNA, CDR2 YSLEER. Deletions cut 2 bases from V and 5 bases from J, with 8 bases between. The CDR3 has 13 residues. This chain's CDR3 is CASSQMLEDTQYF. The DNA of the CDR3 is TGCGCCAGCAGCCAAATGTTGGAAGATACGCAGTATTTT.

The chain employs TRBV6-1 and TRBJ2-6; D not certain. This CDR3 has 14 amino acids. Germline values: CDR1 MNHNS, CDR2 SASEGT. V was pared by 6 bases and J by 0 bases, with 6 bases between. CDR3 DNA sequence: TGTGCCAGCAGCGAGGTCTCTGGGGCCAACGTCCTGACTTTC. It yields the protein CASSEVSGANVLTF.

The V gene is TRBV29-1, the J gene TRBJ2-5; D call uncertain. V lost 8 bases, J lost 1 base, and 14 bases lay in between. Germline loops: CDR1 SQVTM, CDR2 ANQGSEA. CDR3 length: 13 amino acids. CDR3 nucleotide sequence: TGCAGCATGAGTAAGGCAGCCCAAGAGACCCAGTACTTC. Amino acids: CSMSKAAQETQYF.

The gene calls are TRBV5-6 and TRBJ2-7, with 8 bases aligning to TRBD1. There are 15 residues in the CDR3. Trimming cost V 0 bases and J 5 bases; bases outside gene matches: 7. Germline V lookup: CDR1 SGHDT, CDR2 YYEEEE. CDR3 protein: CASSLVRTGLNEQYF. DNA of the CDR3: TGTGCCAGCAGCTTGGTCCGGACAGGGCTCAACGAGCAGTACTTC. Variable domain in full (rest from reference TRBV5-6 and TRBJ2-7): DAGVTQSPTHLIKTRGQQVTLRCSPKSGHDTVSWYQQALGQGPQFIFQYYEEEERQRGNFPDRFSGHQFPNYSSELNVNALLLGDSALYLCASSLVRTGLNEQYFGPGTRLTVT.

The chain combines TRBV6-1 with TRBJ2-6, with 8 positions matching TRBD1. The trim removed 8 bases at V and 2 bases at J, leaving 8 bases unmatched. The CDR3 has 16 amino acids. Germline V lookup: CDR1 MNHNS, CDR2 SASEGT. DNA for the CDR3: TGTGCCAGCGACAGGGGAACTTACCCTGGGGCCAACGTCCTGACTTTC. It encodes CASDRGTYPGANVLTF.

The chain links TRBV13 to TRBJ2-7, with 9 bases fitting TRBD2. V trimming: 5 bases; J trimming: 4 bases; junction bases outside the gene matches: 9. The CDR3 loop spans 15 amino acids. Looked up from germline, CDR1 is PRHDT and CDR2 is FYEKMQ (reference sequence). The CDR3 protein is CASSIFSGSGYEQYF. CDR3 sequence (DNA): TGTGCCAGCAGCATATTTAGCGGGAGTGGTTACGAGCAGTACTTC.

This clonotype was recorded once. V gene TRBV5-5 combines with J gene TRBJ2-7, with D possibly TRBD1 on 5 matching bases. CDR1 and CDR2 (germline): SGHKS, YYEKEE (reference sequence). The CDR3 contains 14 residues. V was cut by 2 bases and J by 6 bases, with 15 bases left in between. The CDR3 protein is CASSFAMGRVEQYF. In DNA form, the CDR3 reads TGTGCCAGCAGCTTTGCCATGGGGCGCGTCGAGCAGTACTTC.

This chain connects TRBV6-2 or TRBV6-3 to TRBJ1-5; D is possibly TRBD1 (6 bases). CDR3 length: 12 residues. Germline V gene data show CDR1 as MNHEY and CDR2 as SVGEGT. Trimming removed 5 bases from V and 11 bases from J, with 13 bases in between. CDR3 in amino acids: CASSVRTEAQHF. The DNA for the CDR3 is TGTGCCAGCAGTGTCCGGACAGAAGCCCAGCATTTT.

V is TRBV27 and J is TRBJ2-3; the match to TRBD2 covers 12 bases. V lost 5 bases to trimming and J lost 4 bases; unmatched junction nucleotides: 7. This CDR3 has 16 residues. The V gene's germline CDR1 is MNHEY and CDR2 SMNVEV (reference sequence). CDR3 sequence (DNA): TGTGCCAGCAGTCGGATACTAGCGGGAGGCCCAGATACGCAGTATTTT. Protein product: CASSRILAGGPDTQYF.

The V and J genes are TRBV6-5 and TRBJ1-6; D is perhaps TRBD1 (6 bases). V lost 2 bases, J lost 8 bases, and 19 bases lay in between. The CDR3 totals 17 residues. Germline loops: CDR1 MNHEY, CDR2 SVGAGI. CDR3 region: CASSYQKGGSMDSPLHF. The CDR3 DNA reads as TGTGCCAGCAGTTACCAAAAGGGGGGAAGCATGGATTCACCCCTCCACTTT.

The table lists this clonotype with a few counts. The gene calls are TRBV19 and TRBJ2-5, with TRBD2 as a possible D gene (6 bases). V lost 5 bases, J lost 2 bases, and 15 bases lay in between. This CDR3 is built from 15 residues. The germline CDR1 and CDR2 sequences are LNHDA and SQIVND (reference sequence). DNA for the CDR3: TGTGCCAGTAGTCCAGGGACTGGCGTACAAGAGACCCAGTACTTC. It translates to CASSPGTGVQETQYF.

This clonotype was counted between two and nine times. The chain has TRBV27 and TRBJ1-2, with D possibly being TRBD1 (5 bases). The CDR3 runs 14 residues. V was trimmed by 4 bases and J by 2 bases, leaving 11 bases between them. Germline V gene lookup returns CDR1 MNHEY and CDR2 SMNVEV (reference sequence). The CDR3 DNA sequence: TGTGCCAGCAGTTCGGGGCCCGGAAACTATGGCTACACCTTC. This sequence encodes CASSSGPGNYGYTF.

The chain employs TRBV6-5 and TRBJ1-2; weak D call: TRBD1 (6 bases). Trimming stripped 6 bases from V and 2 bases from J, with 13 bases between. CDR1 and CDR2 from the germline V gene are MNHEY and SVGAGI. The CDR3 has 14 residues. CDR3 nucleotides: TGTGCCAGCAGCCGACCGGGACAAAACTATGGCTACACCTTC. Protein sequence: CASSRPGQNYGYTF.

This clonotype was seen only once. DNA for the CDR3: TGCAGCGTTGAATCGGGTCGGCTGAACACCGGGGAGCTGTTTTTT. Protein: CSVESGRLNTGELFF. The rearrangement joins TRBV29-1 to TRBJ2-2; D remains ambiguous. The CDR3 loop spans 15 amino acids. V lost 2 bases, J lost 1 base, and 11 bases lay in between. Germline values: CDR1 SQVTM, CDR2 ANQGSEA.

This chain links TRBV29-1 with TRBJ2-7; possibly TRBD1 or TRBD2 for D (5 bases each). There are 15 residues in the CDR3. Looked up from germline, CDR1 is SQVTM and CDR2 is ANQGSEA. Deletions cut 3 bases from V and 2 bases from J, with 17 bases between. The CDR3 bases are TGCAGCGTTGAGACCGGGACGGAGAACGCCTACGAGCAGTACTTC. Protein sequence: CSVETGTENAYEQYF.

The J gene is TRBJ2-7, the V gene TRBV6-1, with D perhaps matching TRBD1 (5 bases). V was cut by 8 bases and J by 1 base, with 9 bases left in between. The CDR3 is made up of 12 amino acids. Germline CDR1 is MNHNS and CDR2 is SASEGT. The CDR3 loop is CASLTASYEQYF. As DNA, the CDR3 is TGTGCCAGCTTGACAGCTTCCTACGAGCAGTACTTC.

The chain carries TRBV6-5 and TRBJ1-6; 7 bases line up with TRBD1. The V gene's germline CDR1 is MNHEY and CDR2 SVGAGI. V lost 6 bases, J lost 7 bases, and 9 bases stayed unmatched. This CDR3 has 15 amino acids. The CDR3 nucleotides are TGTGCCAGCAGGCGTGACAGGGTGGGGAATTCACCCCTCCACTTT. Its protein is CASRRDRVGNSPLHF.

The chain carries TRBV19 and TRBJ1-1; weak D call: TRBD1 (6 bases). The V gene's germline CDR1 is LNHDA and CDR2 SQIVND (reference sequence). Trimming cost V 5 bases and J 5 bases, with 18 bases left between them. The CDR3 is 15 amino acids. CDR3 in amino acids: CASSGTQGRGTEAFF. CDR3 nucleotides: TGTGCCAGTAGTGGGACACAGGGACGAGGGACTGAAGCTTTCTTT.

The chain has TRBV5-6 and TRBJ2-7; D ambiguous. This CDR3 is built from 14 residues. With 1 base removed from V and 2 bases from J, the gap between germline ends came to 10 bases. Looked up from germline, CDR1 is SGHDT and CDR2 is YYEEEE. CDR3 protein: CASSLLRPPYEQYV. CDR3 sequence (DNA): TGTGCCAGCAGCTTGTTAAGGCCGCCCTACGAGCAGTACGTC.

Of note for this clonotype: A junction boundary mismatches the germline segment, possibly from a read error. The chain links TRBV29-1 to TRBJ1-1; D gene unclear. From germline, CDR1 is SQVTM and CDR2 ANQGSEA. This CDR3 comprises 12 residues. The CDR3 loop is CSVLGLNTEAFF. In DNA, the CDR3 is TGCAGCGTATTAGGGCTGAACACTGAAGCCTTCTTT.

This chain uses TRBV12-3 or TRBV12-4 with TRBJ2-7; D is ambiguous. V lost 2 bases and J 3 bases, leaving 8 bases between the germline ends. The CDR3 runs 13 residues. The CDR3 protein is CASSLRPDYEQYF. For the CDR3, the DNA is TGTGCCAGCAGTTTACGTCCAGACTACGAGCAGTACTTC.